Following are 9 T cell receptor beta chains from one sample sequenced in a study of T cell clonality in common variable immunodeficiency (dated by TCRdb to the mid-2010s). Receptor libraries were prepared by the immunoSEQ multiplex PCR assay. Imported from immuneACCESS, the table was reduced by TCRdb to in-frame sequences with V and J called. These copies leave out some clones; in studies compared against another copy, an unresolved V gene accounts for under half, and the cause of the remainder is not known. This sample was tabulated with around 50,000 clones, among which there are no singletons. The top ten constitute about 5.7% of the sample. Sequenced sample: peripheral blood mononuclear cells. These TCRs come from a person aged 18 to 70 in good health.

This clone was seen repeatedly, ten times or more. The read terminates 3 residues before the CDR3 end, so the remaining end is supplied by the germline J gene. The rearrangement links TRBV9 to TRBJ2-7, with TRBD2 matching over 8 bases. J lost 5 bases, V lost 3 bases, and 7 bases had no gene match. The germline gives CDR1 SGDLS, CDR2 YYNGEE. The CDR3 spans 14 residues. CDR3: CASSAGSGSNEQYF. Partial CDR3 DNA: TGTGCCAGCAGCGCTGGAAGCGGGAGTAACGAG.

This clone was detected many times. The observed sequence ends 3 residues before the CDR3 terminus, with the missing tail filled in from the germline J gene. The chain recombines TRBV7-6 with TRBJ2-2, with D tentatively TRBD1 (6 bases). The germline CDR1 and CDR2 sequences are SGHVS and FNYEAQ. The CDR3 is 16 amino acids. V shed 5 bases and J shed 4 bases, with 17 bases lying between them. CDR3 amino acids: CASSRRTGSGTGELFF. CDR3 bases read: TGTGCCAGCAGCCGGCGCACAGGGTCGGGCACCGGGGAG.

This clone has a count of ten or more. The CDR3 goes on 3 residues after the read ends, and that part is filled in from the germline J gene. This chain uses TRBV4-2 with TRBJ2-2, with no clear D. Germline CDR1 LGHNA, CDR2 YNFKEQ. The CDR3 has 14 amino acids. The CDR3 protein is CASSQEVVEEKLFF. Incomplete CDR3 DNA: TGTGCCAGCAGCCAAGAAGTGGTAGAAGAAAAG.

This clone was detected ten times or more. The CDR3 goes on 3 residues after the read ends, and that part is filled in from the germline J gene. The chain has TRBV7-2 and TRBJ1-2; 8 positions match TRBD1. J was trimmed by 4 bases and V by 1 base; bases with no gene match: 2. Germline-derived CDR1 and CDR2 are SGHTA and FQGNSA. CDR3 length: 14 residues. The CDR3 reads CASSLGTGSYGYTF. CDR3 DNA (partial): TGTGCCAGCAGCTTAGGGACAGGGAGCTATGGC.

The sample holds many counts of this clone. The CDR3 is cut off 3 residues early in the read; its end comes from the germline J gene. V gene TRBV20-1 combines with J gene TRBJ2-3, with TRBD2 matching over 13 bases. Germline CDR1 and CDR2: DFQATT and SNEGSKA (reference sequence). V was clipped by 4 bases and J by 2 bases; unmatched bases: 6. This CDR3 contains 16 residues. CDR3 DNA (partial): TGCAGTGCTACCGGAGGACTAGCGGGGGACACAGATACG. It translates to CSATGGLAGDTDT. The full CDR3 protein is CSATGGLAGDTDTQYF.

This clone was recorded a few times. The read halts 3 residues ahead of the CDR3 end, with the missing end drawn from the germline J gene. V and J are TRBV20-1 and TRBJ2-1, with 9 bases identical to TRBD1. The CDR3 is made up of 13 amino acids. The germline V gene encodes CDR1 DFQATT and CDR2 SNEGSKA (reference sequence). V trimming: 6 bases; J trimming: 8 bases; junction bases outside the gene matches: 8. The CDR3 bases that were read are TGCAGTGCCCCGGACAGGGGTGGCGATGAG. Its translation is CSAPDRGGDE. The full CDR3 protein reads CSAPDRGGDEQFF.

This clone was seen at least ten times. The missing CDR3 end, 3 residues past where the read stops, is filled in from the germline J gene. The chain carries TRBV15 and TRBJ1-2; 7 bases align to TRBD1. The CDR3 has 14 amino acids. V lost 5 bases and J lost 4; bases outside the gene matches: 7. Per the germline V gene, CDR1 is LNHNV and CDR2 is YYDKDF (reference sequence). The CDR3 DNA, read in part, is TGTGCCACCAGCCCCCGACAGGGCCCCTATGGC. The encoded protein is CATSPRQGPYG. Given in full, the CDR3 is CATSPRQGPYGYTF.

This clone was seen many times. The CDR3 end falls 3 residues outside the read, so it is completed with the germline J gene. This chain uses TRBV18 with TRBJ2-2; tentatively, D is TRBD1 (5 bases). The CDR3 has 15 residues. Germline CDR1 reads KGHSH; CDR2 reads LQKENI. Trimming removed 0 bases at V and 7 bases at J, with 12 bases between. The CDR3 sequence is CASSPPSGAGGELFF. The CDR3 bases that were read are TGTGCCAGCTCACCACCGAGTGGGGCCGGCGGGGAG.

In its sample, this clone was seen many times. From the germline J gene comes the end of the CDR3, since the read stops 3 residues before it. This chain joins TRBV19 and TRBJ2-7; D not resolved. Germline V gene data show CDR1 as LNHDA and CDR2 as SQIVND (reference sequence). Trimming took off 2 bases at V and 1 base at J, with 9 bases between the two ends. The CDR3 covers 14 residues. This CDR3 reads CASSIQAMSYEQYF. CDR3 DNA (partial): TGTGCCAGTAGTATACAAGCGATGTCCTACGAG.